Below, 11 T cell receptor beta chains from the same sample are listed, as sequenced in a study of cytomegalovirus exposure and HLA in healthy donors. Amplification used 60 Vbeta primers and 13 Jbeta primers. Clones were sequenced by immunoSEQ multiplex PCR, and TCRdb holds only the in-frame ones, with some missing. The sample includes roughly 110,000 clones, about 80% of them seen just once. Sample: PBMCs. These receptors all stem from a woman in her twenties or thirties in good health and CMV-seropositive.

CDR3: CASRAGNLPEQYNEQFF. CDR3 sequence (DNA): TGTGCCAGCAGGGCGGGAAATCTCCCAGAACAATACAATGAGCAGTTCTTC. The chain couples TRBV25-1 to TRBJ2-7; D might be TRBD2 (6 bases). The last part of the DNA fits TRBJ2-1 better; the J call may be wrong. Germline CDR1 MGHDK, CDR2 SYGVNS. The CDR3 spans 17 residues.

The rearrangement uses TRBV6-5 and TRBJ2-7; 10 bases are shared with TRBD2. From germline, CDR1 is MNHEY and CDR2 SVGAGI. V shed 0 bases and J 3 bases; nucleotides not matched to a gene: 5. The length of the CDR3 is 16 residues. The CDR3 region has the DNA TGTGCCAGCAGTTACTCGGTGTTAGCGGGAGGCTACGAGCAGTACTTC. It encodes CASSYSVLAGGYEQYF.

The chain carries TRBV15 and TRBJ1-6, with D unclear. The V gene's germline CDR1 is LNHNV and CDR2 YYDKDF (reference sequence). Trimming left V 2 bases short and J 8 bases short, with 4 bases between. CDR3 size: 12 residues. For the CDR3, the DNA is TGTGCCACCAGCAGAAGAGATTCACCCCTCCACTTT. Protein sequence: CATSRRDSPLHF.

This clone occurred once. The rearrangement joins TRBV2 to TRBJ2-4, with D possibly TRBD2 on 6 matching bases. Deletions cut 3 bases from V and 8 bases from J, with 14 bases between. Germline CDR1 is SNHLY and CDR2 is FYNNEI. This CDR3 has 14 amino acids. The DNA for the CDR3 is TGTGCCAGCAGTGAGGTGACTAGTGGAGACATTCAGTACTTC. Amino acids: CASSEVTSGDIQYF. The full variable domain, in which reference TRBV2 and TRBJ2-4 provide the parts outside the CDR3, is EPEVTQTPSHQVTQMGQEVILRCVPISNHLYFYWYRQILGQKVEFLVSFYNNEISEKSEIFDDQFSVERPDGSNFTLKIRSTKLEDSAMYFCASSEVTSGDIQYFGAGTRLSVL.

The V and J genes are TRBV6-5 and TRBJ2-5, with D hard to call. V gave up 2 bases and J gave up 2 bases, with 9 bases separating them. The CDR3 has 14 residues. Germline V CDR1 and CDR2: MNHEY, SVGAGI. The CDR3 here is CASSYPERQETQYF. The CDR3 DNA reads TGTGCCAGCAGTTACCCGGAGCGACAAGAGACCCAGTACTTC.

This clone was observed a single time. The chain joins TRBV7-2 to TRBJ2-7; no reliable D call. Germline loops: CDR1 SGHTA, CDR2 FQGNSA. V was trimmed by 4 bases and J by 3 bases, leaving 16 bases between them. CDR3 length: 15 residues. In DNA form, the CDR3 reads TGTGCCAGCAGCTCGTCCCTGGGCCTTAACTACGAGCAGTACTTC. Amino acids: CASSSSLGLNYEQYF.

The V call is TRBV5-1, the J call TRBJ1-2, with 7 bases identical to TRBD1. Germline CDR1 is SGHRS and CDR2 is YFSETQ. The V segment lost 2 bases and the J segment 3 bases; nucleotides outside the gene matches: 7. This CDR3 has 15 residues. The CDR3 sequence is CASSFTGAVDYGYTF. In DNA form, the CDR3 reads TGCGCCAGCAGCTTCACAGGGGCGGTGGACTATGGCTACACCTTC. Using reference TRBV5-1 and TRBJ1-2 for the parts outside the CDR3, the full variable domain is KAGVTQTPRYLIKTRGQQVTLSCSPISGHRSVSWYQQTPGQGLQFLFEYFSETQRNKGNFPGRFSGRQFSNSRSEMNVSTLELGDSALYLCASSFTGAVDYGYTFGSGTRLTVV.

The CDR3: CASSDRQGKTEAFF. Here the CDR3 DNA reads TGTGCCAGCAGTGATCGACAGGGTAAGACTGAAGCTTTCTTT. This rearrangement joins TRBV2 to TRBJ1-1, with 7 positions matching TRBD1. The CDR3 loop spans 14 amino acids. Germline lookup yields CDR1 SNHLY and CDR2 FYNNEI. The V and J ends lost 3 bases and 5 bases, in that order; junction bases with no gene match: 6. The full variable domain, with the rest looked up from reference TRBV2 and TRBJ1-1, is EPEVTQTPSHQVTQMGQEVILRCVPISNHLYFYWYRQILGQKVEFLVSFYNNEISEKSEIFDDQFSVERPDGSNFTLKIRSTKLEDSAMYFCASSDRQGKTEAFFGQGTRLTVV.

The V and J genes are TRBV21-1 and TRBJ1-1. TRBV21-1 is a recognized pseudogene. This CDR3 is built from 16 residues. The CDR3 sequence is CASSPRSRYLDTEAFF. The CDR3 DNA reads TGTGCCAGCAGCCCCCGATCGAGGTATCTGGACACTGAAGCTTTCTTT.

The rearrangement joins TRBV5-1 to TRBJ1-1; D unclear. The CDR3 loop spans 13 amino acids. CDR1 is SGHRS and CDR2 is YFSETQ in the germline V gene. V lost 4 bases to trimming and J lost 1 base, with 8 bases between them. In DNA, the CDR3 is TGCGCCAGCAGCCTAGAGACGAACACTGAAGCTTTCTTT. Protein product: CASSLETNTEAFF.

This clone was seen once. The rearrangement joins TRBV13 to TRBJ2-5; 7 nucleotides line up with TRBD1. The trim removed 1 base at V and 3 bases at J, leaving 11 bases unmatched. CDR3 length: 17 amino acids. Germline V gene data show CDR1 as PRHDT and CDR2 as FYEKMQ (reference sequence). CDR3 coding DNA: TGTGCCAGCAGCTTAGTCTACAGGGGTGGCCTCGAAGAGACCCAGTACTTC. This translates into CASSLVYRGGLEETQYF. The full variable domain, in which reference TRBV13 and TRBJ2-5 provide the parts outside the CDR3, is AAGVIQSPRHLIKEKRETATLKCYPIPRHDTVYWYQQGPGQDPQFLISFYEKMQSDKGSIPDRFSAQQFSDYHSELNMSSLELGDSALYFCASSLVYRGGLEETQYFGPGTRLLVL.